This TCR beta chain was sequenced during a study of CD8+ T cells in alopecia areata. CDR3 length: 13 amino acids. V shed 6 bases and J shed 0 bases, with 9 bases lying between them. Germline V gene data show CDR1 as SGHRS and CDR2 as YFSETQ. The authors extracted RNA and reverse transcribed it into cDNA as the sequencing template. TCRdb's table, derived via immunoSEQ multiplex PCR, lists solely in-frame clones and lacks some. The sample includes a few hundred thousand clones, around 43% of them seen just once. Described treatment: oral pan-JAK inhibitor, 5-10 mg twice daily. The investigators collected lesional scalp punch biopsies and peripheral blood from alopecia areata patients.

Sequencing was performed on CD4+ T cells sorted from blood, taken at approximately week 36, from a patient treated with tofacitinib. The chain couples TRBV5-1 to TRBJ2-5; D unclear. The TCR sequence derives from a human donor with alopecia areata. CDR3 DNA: TGCGCCAGCAACGCGGCCAACCAAGAGACCCAGTACTTC. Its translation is CASNAANQETQYF. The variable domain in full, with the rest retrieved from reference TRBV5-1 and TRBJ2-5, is KAGVTQTPRYLIKTRGQQVTLSCSPISGHRSVSWYQQTPGQGLQFLFEYFSETQRNKGNFPGRFSGRQFSNSRSEMNVSTLELGDSALYLCASNAANQETQYFGPGTRLLVL.